The clone carrying this TCR beta chain was observed a few times. Its antigen is not known. The time point here: patch test 1, 2 weeks after DPC sensitization. The treatment: therapeutic diphenylcyclopropenone sensitization with weekly scalp DPC. The template was total RNA from unfractionated whole blood. The CDR3 is made up of 16 amino acids. Germline V gene sequence: CDR1 SNHLY, CDR2 FYNNEI. The V end was cut by 1 base, the J end by 0 bases, with 13 bases between. This record comes from a study of human T cells and chemical hapten exposure. Study results and limitations: Having alopecia, donors may respond immunologically unlike healthy people.

TCRdb reanalysed the RACE reads using MiXCR and keeps one entry per CDR3 protein. The sample holds approximately 100,000 distinct CDR3 sequences; roughly 11% are singletons and the top ten take approximately 3.5%. The sample was whole blood, taken in connection with sensitization to the hapten diphenylcyclopropenone (DPC). V gene TRBV2 combines with J gene TRBJ2-7; D might be TRBD2 (6 bases). The receptor was derived from a woman between 40 and 55 years old with alopecia areata. Some clones in this sample may be carry-over from other donors' samples. The CDR3 region has the DNA TGTGCCAGCAGTGAAGAATCTAGCGTAAACTCCTACGAGCAGTACTTC. Amino acids: CASSEESSVNSYEQYF.